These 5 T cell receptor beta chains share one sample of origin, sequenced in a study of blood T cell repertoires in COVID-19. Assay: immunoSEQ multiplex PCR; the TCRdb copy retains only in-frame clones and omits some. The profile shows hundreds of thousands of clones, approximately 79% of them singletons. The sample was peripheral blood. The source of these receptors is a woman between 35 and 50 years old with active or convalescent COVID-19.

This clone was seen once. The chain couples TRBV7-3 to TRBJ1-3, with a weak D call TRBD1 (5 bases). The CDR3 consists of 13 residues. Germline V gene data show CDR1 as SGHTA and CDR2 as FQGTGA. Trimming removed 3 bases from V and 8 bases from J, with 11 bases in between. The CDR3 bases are TGTGCCAGCAGCTTGGAAGGGGATCACACCATATATTTT. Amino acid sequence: CASSLEGDHTIYF.

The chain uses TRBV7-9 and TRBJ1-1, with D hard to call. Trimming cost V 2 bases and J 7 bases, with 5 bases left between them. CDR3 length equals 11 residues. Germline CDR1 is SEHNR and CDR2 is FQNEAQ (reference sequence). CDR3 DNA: TGTGCCAGCAGCTTATCTATTGAAGCTTTCTTT. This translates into CASSLSIEAFF.

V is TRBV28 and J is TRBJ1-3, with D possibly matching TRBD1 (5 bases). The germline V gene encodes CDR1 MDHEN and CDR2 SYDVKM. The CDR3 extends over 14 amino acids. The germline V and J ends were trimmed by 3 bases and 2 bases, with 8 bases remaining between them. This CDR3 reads CASSFQTAGNTIYF. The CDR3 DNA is TGTGCCAGCAGTTTTCAGACAGCTGGAAACACCATATATTTT.

CDR3 nucleotides: TGTGCCAGCAGTCCGGAGGCCAAGTATGGCTACACCTTC. It specifies CASSPEAKYGYTF. The chain has TRBV6-5 and TRBJ1-2; D is unclear. The V gene's germline CDR1 is MNHEY and CDR2 SVGAGI. V was pared by 5 bases and J by 5 bases, with 12 bases between. This CDR3 has 13 amino acids.

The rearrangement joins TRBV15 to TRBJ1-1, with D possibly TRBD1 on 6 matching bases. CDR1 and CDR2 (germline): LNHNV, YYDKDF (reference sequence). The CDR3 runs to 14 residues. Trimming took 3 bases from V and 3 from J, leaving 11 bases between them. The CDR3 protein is CATSRTGWDTEAFF. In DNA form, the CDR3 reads TGTGCCACCAGCAGGACAGGCTGGGACACTGAAGCTTTCTTT.